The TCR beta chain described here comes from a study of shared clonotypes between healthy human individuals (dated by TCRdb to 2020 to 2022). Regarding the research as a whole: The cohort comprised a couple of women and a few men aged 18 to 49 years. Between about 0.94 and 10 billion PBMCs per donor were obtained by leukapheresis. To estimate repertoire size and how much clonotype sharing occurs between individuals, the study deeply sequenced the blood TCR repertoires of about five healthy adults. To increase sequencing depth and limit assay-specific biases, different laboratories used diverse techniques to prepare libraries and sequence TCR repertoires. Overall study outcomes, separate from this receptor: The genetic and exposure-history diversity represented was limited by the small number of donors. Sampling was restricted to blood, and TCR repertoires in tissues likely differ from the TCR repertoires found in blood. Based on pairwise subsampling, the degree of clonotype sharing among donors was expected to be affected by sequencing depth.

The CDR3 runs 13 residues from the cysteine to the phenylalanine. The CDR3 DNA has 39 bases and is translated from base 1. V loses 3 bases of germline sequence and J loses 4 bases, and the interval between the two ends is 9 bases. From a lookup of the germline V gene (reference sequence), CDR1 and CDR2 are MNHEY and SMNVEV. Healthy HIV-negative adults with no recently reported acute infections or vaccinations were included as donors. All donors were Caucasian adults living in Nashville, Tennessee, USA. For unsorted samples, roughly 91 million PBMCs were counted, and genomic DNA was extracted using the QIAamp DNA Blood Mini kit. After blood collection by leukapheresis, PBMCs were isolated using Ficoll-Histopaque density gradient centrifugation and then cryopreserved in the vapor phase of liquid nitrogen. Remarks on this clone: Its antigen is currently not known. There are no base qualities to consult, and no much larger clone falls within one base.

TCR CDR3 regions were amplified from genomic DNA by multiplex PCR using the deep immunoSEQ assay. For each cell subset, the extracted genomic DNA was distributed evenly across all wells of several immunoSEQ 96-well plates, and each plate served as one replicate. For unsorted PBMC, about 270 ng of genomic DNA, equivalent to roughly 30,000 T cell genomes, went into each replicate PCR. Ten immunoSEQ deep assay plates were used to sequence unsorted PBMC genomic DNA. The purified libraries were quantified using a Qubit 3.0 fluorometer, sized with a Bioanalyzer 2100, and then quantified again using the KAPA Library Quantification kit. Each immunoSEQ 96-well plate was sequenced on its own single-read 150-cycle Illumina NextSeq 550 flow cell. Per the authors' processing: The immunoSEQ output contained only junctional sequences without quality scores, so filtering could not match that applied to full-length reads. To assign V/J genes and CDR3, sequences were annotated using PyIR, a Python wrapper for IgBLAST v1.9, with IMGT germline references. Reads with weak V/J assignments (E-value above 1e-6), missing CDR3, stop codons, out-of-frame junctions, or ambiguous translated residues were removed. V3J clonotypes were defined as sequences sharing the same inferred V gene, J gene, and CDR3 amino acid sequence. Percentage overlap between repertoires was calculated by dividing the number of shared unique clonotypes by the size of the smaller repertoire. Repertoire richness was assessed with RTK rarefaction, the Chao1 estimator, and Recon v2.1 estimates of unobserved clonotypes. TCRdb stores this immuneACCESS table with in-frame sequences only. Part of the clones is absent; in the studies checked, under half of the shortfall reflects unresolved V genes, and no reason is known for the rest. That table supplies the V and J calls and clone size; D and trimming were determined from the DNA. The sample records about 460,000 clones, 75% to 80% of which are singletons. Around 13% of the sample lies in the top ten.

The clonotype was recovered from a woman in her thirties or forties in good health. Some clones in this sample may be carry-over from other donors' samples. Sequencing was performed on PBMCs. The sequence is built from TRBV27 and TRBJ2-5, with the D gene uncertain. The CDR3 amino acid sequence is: CASSLDASETQYF. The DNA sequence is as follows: TGTGCCAGCAGTTTGGACGCCTCAGAGACCCAGTACTTC.